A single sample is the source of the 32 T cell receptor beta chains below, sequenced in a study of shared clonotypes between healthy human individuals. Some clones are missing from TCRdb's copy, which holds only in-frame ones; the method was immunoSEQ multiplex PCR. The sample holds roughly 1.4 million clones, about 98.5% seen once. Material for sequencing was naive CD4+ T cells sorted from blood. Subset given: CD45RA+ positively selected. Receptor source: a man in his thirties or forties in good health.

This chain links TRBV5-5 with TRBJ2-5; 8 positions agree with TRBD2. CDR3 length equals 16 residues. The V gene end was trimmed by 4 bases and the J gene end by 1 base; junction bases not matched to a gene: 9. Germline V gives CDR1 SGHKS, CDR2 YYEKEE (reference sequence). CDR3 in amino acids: CASSGRLAGSQETQYF. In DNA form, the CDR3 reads TGTGCCAGCAGCGGAAGGCTAGCGGGCTCCCAAGAGACCCAGTACTTC.

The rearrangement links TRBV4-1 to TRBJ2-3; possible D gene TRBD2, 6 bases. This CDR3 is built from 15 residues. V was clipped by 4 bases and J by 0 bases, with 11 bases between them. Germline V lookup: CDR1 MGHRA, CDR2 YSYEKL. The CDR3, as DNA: TGCGCCAGCAGCCTAAGCGGGTTCAGCACAGATACGCAGTATTTT. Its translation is CASSLSGFSTDTQYF.

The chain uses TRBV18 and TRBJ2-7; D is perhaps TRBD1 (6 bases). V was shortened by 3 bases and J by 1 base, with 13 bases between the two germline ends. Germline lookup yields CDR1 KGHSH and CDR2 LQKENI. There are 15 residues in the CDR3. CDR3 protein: CASSPDRKTSYEQYF. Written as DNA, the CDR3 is TGTGCCAGCTCACCCGACAGGAAAACATCCTACGAGCAGTACTTC. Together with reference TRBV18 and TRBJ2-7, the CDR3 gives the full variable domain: NAGVMQNPRHLVRRRGQEARLRCSPMKGHSHVYWYRQLPEEGLKFMVYLQKENIIDESGMPKERFSAEFPKEGPSILRIQQVVRGDSAAYFCASSPDRKTSYEQYFGPGTRLTVT.

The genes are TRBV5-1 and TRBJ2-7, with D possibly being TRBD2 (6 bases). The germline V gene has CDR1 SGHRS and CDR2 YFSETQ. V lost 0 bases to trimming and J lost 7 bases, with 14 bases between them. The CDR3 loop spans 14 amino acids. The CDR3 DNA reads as TGCGCCAGCAGCTTGGCCAATTGGGGGGATGAGCAGTACTTC. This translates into CASSLANWGDEQYF.

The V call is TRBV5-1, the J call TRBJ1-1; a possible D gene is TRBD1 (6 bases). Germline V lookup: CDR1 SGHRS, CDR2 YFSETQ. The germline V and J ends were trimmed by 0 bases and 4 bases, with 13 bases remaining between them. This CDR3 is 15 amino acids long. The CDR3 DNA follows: TGCGCCAGCAGCTTGGAAGGGGGGAGAGGCACTGAAGCTTTCTTT. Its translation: CASSLEGGRGTEAFF.

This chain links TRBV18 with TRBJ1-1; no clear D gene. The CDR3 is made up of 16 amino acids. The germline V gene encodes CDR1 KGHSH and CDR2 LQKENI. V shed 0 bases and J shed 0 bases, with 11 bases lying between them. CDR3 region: CASSPPAGLMNTEAFF. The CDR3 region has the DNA TGTGCCAGCTCACCACCGGCTGGCTTAATGAACACTGAAGCTTTCTTT.

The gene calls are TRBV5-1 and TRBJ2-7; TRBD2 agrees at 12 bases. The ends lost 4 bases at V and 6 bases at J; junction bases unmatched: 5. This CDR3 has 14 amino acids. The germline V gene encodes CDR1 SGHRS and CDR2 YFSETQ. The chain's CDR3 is CASSLLAGGREQYF. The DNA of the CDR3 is TGCGCCAGCAGCCTACTAGCGGGAGGACGCGAGCAGTACTTC.

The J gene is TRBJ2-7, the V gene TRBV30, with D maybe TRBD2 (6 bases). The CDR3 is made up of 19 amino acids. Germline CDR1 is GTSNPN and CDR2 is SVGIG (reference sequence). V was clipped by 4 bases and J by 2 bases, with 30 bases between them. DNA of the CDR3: TGTGCCTGGAATCACGCCGGACGGCCACCGGGACTCACCGCCTACGAGCAGTACTTC. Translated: CAWNHAGRPPGLTAYEQYF.

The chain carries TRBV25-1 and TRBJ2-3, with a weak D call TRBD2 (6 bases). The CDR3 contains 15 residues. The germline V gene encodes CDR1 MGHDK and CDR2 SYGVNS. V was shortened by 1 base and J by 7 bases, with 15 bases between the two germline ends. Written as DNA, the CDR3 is TGTGCCAGCAGTGAATCCGTGGGAGGTCATTATACGCAGTATTTT. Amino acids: CASSESVGGHYTQYF.

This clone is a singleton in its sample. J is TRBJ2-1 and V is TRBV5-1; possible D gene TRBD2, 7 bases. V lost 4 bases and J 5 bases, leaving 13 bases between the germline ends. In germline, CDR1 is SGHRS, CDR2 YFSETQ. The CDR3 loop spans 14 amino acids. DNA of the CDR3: TGCGCCAGCAGCGGTCGGGGGGCCCACAATGAGCAGTTCTTC. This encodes CASSGRGAHNEQFF.

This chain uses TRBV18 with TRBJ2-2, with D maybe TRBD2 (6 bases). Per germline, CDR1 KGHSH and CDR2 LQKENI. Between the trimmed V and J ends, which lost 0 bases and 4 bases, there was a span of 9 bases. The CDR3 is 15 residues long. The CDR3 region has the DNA TGTGCCAGCTCACCACCGTCGGGGGTCACCGGGGAGCTGTTTTTT. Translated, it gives CASSPPSGVTGELFF.

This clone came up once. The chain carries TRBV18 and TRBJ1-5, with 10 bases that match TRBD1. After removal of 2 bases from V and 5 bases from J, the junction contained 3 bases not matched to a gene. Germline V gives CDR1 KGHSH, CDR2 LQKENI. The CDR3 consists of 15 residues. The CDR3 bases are TGTGCCAGCTCACCAGGGACAGGGGTGTATCAGCCCCAGCATTTT. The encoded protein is CASSPGTGVYQPQHF.

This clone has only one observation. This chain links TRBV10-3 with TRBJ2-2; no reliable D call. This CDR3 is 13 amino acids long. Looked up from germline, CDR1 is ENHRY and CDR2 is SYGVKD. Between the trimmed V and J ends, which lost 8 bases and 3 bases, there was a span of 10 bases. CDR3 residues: CAIRDTYTGELFF. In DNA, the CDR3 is TGTGCCATCCGCGACACATACACCGGGGAGCTGTTTTTT.

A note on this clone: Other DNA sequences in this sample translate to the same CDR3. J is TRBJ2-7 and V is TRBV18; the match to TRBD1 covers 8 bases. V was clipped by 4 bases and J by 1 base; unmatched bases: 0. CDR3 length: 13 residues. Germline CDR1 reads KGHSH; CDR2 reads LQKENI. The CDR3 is CASSRDRSYEQYF. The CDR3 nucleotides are TGTGCCAGCTCACGGGACAGGTCCTACGAGCAGTACTTC.

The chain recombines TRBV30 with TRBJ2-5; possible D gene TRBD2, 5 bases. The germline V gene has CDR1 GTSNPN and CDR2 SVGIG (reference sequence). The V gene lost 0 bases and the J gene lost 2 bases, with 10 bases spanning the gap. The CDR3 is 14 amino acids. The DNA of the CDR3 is TGTGCCTGGAGTGTACTAGTGGGGCAAGAGACCCAGTACTTC. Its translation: CAWSVLVGQETQYF.

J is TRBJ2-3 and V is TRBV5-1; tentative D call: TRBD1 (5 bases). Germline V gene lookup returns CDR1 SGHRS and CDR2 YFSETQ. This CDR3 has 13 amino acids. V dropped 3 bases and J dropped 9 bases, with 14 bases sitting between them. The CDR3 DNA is TGCGCCAGCAGCTCCGAAGTAGGGGCCACGCAGTATTTT. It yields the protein CASSSEVGATQYF.

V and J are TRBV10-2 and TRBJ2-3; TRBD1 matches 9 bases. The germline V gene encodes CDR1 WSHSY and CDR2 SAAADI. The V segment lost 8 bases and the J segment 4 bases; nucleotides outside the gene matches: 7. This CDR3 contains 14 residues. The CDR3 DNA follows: TGCGCCAGCCGGGGGACAGGGAGGGCAGATACGCAGTATTTT. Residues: CASRGTGRADTQYF.

The CDR3 sequence is CASAPGQVFNEQFF. In DNA, the CDR3 is TGTGCCAGCGCACCGGGACAGGTCTTCAATGAGCAGTTCTTC. The chain employs TRBV28 and TRBJ2-1; TRBD1 matches 8 bases. This CDR3 is 14 amino acids long. Germline loops: CDR1 MDHEN, CDR2 SYDVKM. V lost 8 bases and J lost 6; bases outside the gene matches: 9. Full variable domain (missing parts from reference TRBV28 and TRBJ2-1): DVKVTQSSRYLVKRTGEKVFLECVQDMDHENMFWYRQDPGLGLRLIYFSYDVKMKEKGDIPEGYSVSREKKERFSLILESASTNQTSMYLCASAPGQVFNEQFFGPGTRLTVL.

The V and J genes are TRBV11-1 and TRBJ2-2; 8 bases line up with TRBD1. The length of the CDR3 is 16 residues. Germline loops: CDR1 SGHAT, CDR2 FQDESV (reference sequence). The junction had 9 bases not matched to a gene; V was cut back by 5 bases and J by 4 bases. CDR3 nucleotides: TGTGCCAGCAGCCCTCCCAGGGGGCTGGTCACCGGGGAGCTGTTTTTT. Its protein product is CASSPPRGLVTGELFF.

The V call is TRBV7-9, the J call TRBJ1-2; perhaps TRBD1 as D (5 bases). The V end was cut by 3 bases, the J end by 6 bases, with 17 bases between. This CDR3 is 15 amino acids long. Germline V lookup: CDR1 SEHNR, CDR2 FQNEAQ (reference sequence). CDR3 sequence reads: CASSFATVASDGYTF. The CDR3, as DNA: TGTGCCAGCAGCTTTGCGACAGTTGCAAGCGATGGCTACACCTTC.

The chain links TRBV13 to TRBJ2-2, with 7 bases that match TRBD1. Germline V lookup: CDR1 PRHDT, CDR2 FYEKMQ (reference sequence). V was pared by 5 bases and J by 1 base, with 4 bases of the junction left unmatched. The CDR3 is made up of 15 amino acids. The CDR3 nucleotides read TGTGCCAGCAGCCACCGGACAGGGAACACCGGGGAGCTGTTTTTT. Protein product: CASSHRTGNTGELFF.

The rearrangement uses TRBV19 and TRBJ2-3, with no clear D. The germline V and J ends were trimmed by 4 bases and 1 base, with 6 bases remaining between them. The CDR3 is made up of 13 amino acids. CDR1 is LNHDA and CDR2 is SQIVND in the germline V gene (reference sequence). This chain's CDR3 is CASSRARTDTQYF. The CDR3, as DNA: TGTGCCAGTAGTAGGGCACGCACAGATACGCAGTATTTT. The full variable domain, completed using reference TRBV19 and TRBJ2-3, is DGGITQSPKYLFRKEGQNVTLSCEQNLNHDAMYWYRQDPGQGLRLIYYSQIVNDFQKGDIAEGYSVSREKKESFPLTVTSAQKNPTAFYLCASSRARTDTQYFGPGTRLTVL.

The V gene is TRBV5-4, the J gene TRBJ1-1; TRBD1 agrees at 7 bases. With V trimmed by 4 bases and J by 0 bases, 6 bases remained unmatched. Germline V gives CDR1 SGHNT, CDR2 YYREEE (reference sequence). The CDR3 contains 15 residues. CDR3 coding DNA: TGTGCCAGCAGCCTCCGGACAGGAATGAACACTGAAGCTTTCTTT. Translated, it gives CASSLRTGMNTEAFF. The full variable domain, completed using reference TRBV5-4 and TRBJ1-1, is ETGVTQSPTHLIKTRGQQVTLRCSSQSGHNTVSWYQQALGQGPQFIFQYYREEENGRGNFPPRFSGLQFPNYSSELNVNALELDDSALYLCASSLRTGMNTEAFFGQGTRLTVV.

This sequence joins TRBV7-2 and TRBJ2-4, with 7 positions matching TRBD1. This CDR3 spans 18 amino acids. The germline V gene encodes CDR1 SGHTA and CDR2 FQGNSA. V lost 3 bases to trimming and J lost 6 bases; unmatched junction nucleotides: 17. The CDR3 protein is CASSFGANRDHRGNIQYF. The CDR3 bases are TGTGCCAGCAGCTTCGGGGCGAACAGGGATCACAGGGGAAACATTCAGTACTTC.

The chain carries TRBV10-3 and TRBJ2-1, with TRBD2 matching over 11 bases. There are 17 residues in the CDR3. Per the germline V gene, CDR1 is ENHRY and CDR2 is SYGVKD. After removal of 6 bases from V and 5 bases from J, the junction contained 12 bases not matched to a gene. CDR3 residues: CAIRQGSSGRTDNEQFF. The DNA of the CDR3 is TGTGCCATCAGGCAGGGTTCTAGCGGGAGGACTGACAATGAGCAGTTCTTC.

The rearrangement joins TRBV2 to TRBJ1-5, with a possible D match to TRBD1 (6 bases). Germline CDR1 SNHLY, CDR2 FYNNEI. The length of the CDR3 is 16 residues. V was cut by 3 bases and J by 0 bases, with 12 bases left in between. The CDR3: CASSERGGPSNQPQHF. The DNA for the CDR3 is TGTGCCAGCAGTGAGCGGGGGGGGCCTAGCAATCAGCCCCAGCATTTT.

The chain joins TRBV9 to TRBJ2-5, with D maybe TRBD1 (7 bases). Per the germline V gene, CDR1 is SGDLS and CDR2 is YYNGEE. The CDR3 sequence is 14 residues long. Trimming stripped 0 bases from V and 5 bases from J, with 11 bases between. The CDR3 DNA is TGTGCCAGCAGCGTAGATTCAGGGGGGGAGACCCAGTACTTC. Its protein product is CASSVDSGGETQYF.

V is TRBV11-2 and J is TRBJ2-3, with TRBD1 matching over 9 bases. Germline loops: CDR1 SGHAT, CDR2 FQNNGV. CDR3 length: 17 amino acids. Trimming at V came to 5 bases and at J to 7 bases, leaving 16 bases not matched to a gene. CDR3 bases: TGTGCCAGCAGCCCTCTATCGACCCGGGACAGGGTCCATACGCAGTATTTT. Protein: CASSPLSTRDRVHTQYF.

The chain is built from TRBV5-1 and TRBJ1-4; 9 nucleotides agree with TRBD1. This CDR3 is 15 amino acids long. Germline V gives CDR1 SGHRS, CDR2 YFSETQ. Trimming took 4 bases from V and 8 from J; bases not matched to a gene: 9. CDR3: CASSVAGTGREKLFF. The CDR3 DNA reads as TGCGCCAGCAGCGTCGCCGGGACAGGGAGGGAAAAACTGTTTTTT.

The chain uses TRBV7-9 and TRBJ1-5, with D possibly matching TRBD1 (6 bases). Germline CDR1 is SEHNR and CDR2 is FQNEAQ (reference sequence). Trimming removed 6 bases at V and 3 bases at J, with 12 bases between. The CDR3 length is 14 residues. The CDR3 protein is CASSVDSDNQPQHF. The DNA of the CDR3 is TGTGCCAGCAGTGTGGACAGCGACAATCAGCCCCAGCATTTT.

CDR3 amino acids: CASSLKQGTITEAFF. In DNA form, the CDR3 reads TGCGCCAGCAGCTTGAAACAAGGGACGATCACTGAAGCTTTCTTT. The chain combines TRBV5-1 with TRBJ1-1; tentative D call: TRBD1 (5 bases). CDR1 and CDR2 (germline): SGHRS, YFSETQ. The CDR3 has 15 amino acids. V shed 1 base and J shed 4 bases, with 14 bases lying between them.

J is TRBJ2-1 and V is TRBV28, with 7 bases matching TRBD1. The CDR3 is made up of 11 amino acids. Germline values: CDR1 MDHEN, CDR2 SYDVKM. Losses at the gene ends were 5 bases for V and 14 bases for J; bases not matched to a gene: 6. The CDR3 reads CASSEDREKFF. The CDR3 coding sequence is TGTGCCAGCAGTGAAGACAGGGAAAAGTTCTTC.